The rows below give T cell receptor beta chains drawn from one sample of a study of CD8 T cells in ankylosing spondylitis. One entry per CDR3 protein, called by TCRdb with MiXCR from the 5' RACE reads. Among approximately 300,000 distinct CDR3 sequences, 6.5% to 10% were seen once, and the ten largest hold about 14%. The material sequenced was blood, either unsorted or a sorted T cell fraction (not recorded which). These receptors were collected from a male donor with ankylosing spondylitis. Each CDR3 is given with its conserved first and last residue. Fields, in order: D gene, CDR3 length, clone size, V gene, J gene, CDR3 DNA, CDR3 protein. D genes are given only for firm matches. Some rows mark clone size as missing; the rest say once, few, many or name a class of expanded clone.

>TRBD1|14|few|TRBV9|TRBJ2-5
TGTGCCAGCAGCACCTCAGGGGGCGGAGAGACCCAGTACTTC
CASSTSGGGETQYF
>.|13|.|TRBV25-1|TRBJ1-2
TGTGCCAGCAGTGTTACAGAAAAAGGAGGCTACACCTTC
CASSVTEKGGYTF
>.|17|.|TRBV3-1|TRBJ2-5
TGTGCCAGCAGCCAAGAGACCCCCTCTCAGTACCAAGAGACCCAGTACTTC
CASSQETPSQYQETQYF
>.|14|.|TRBV5-1|TRBJ2-2
TGCGCCAGCAGCCCGGGACGGACCACCGGGGAGCTGTTTTTT
CASSPGRTTGELFF
>TRBD1|15|few|TRBV3-1|TRBJ2-7
TGTGCCAGCAGAGCCCGACAGGGGGAGTCCTACGAGCAGTACTTC
CASRARQGESYEQYF
>.|16|many|TRBV5-1|TRBJ2-1
TGCGCCAGCAGCTTGGAGGGGATTCCCTCCTACAATGAGCAGTTCTTC
CASSLEGIPSYNEQFF
>.|14|few|TRBV25-1|TRBJ2-7
TGTGCCAGCAGTGGCCCCGGGGGACTCTACGAGCAGTACTTC
CASSGPGGLYEQYF
>TRBD1|16|many|TRBV4-1|TRBJ2-1
TGCGCCAGCAGCCATAAGACAGGGGTAAACTACAATGAGCAGTTCTTC
CASSHKTGVNYNEQFF
>.|15|.|TRBV5-4|TRBJ2-1
TGTGCCAGCAGCTCCGGGACTCCTACCTACAATGAGCAGTTCTTC
CASSSGTPTYNEQFF
>TRBD2|15|many|TRBV27|TRBJ2-3
TGTGCCAGCAGTTACGGACTAGCGGGGGCAGATACGCAGTATTTT
CASSYGLAGADTQYF
>TRBD2|16|few|TRBV7-9|TRBJ2-1
TGTGCCAGCAGCCGAAGCGGGAGTGGGGTTTACAATGAGCAGTTCTTC
CASSRSGSGVYNEQFF
>.|14|.|TRBV6-5|TRBJ1-1
TGTGCCAGCAGTTACTCTCGGGAATACACTGAAGCTTTCTTT
CASSYSREYTEAFF
>TRBD1|16|many|TRBV7-9|TRBJ2-7
TGTGCCAGCAGCTCGACCCGCGACAGGGTTCCCCACGAGCAGTACTTC
CASSSTRDRVPHEQYF
>TRBD1|12|.|TRBV10-3|TRBJ2-3
TGTGCCATCAGCCAGGGGGCAGATACGCAGTATTTT
CAISQGADTQYF
>.|15|.|TRBV7-2|TRBJ1-4
TGTGCCAGCAGCCTTGATTACGGAACTAATGAAAAACTGTTTTTT
CASSLDYGTNEKLFF
>.|14|.|TRBV5-1|TRBJ2-4
TGCGCCAGCAGCTTGGAACCCCCGGGGAACATTCAGTACTTC
CASSLEPPGNIQYF